Listed here are 21 T cell receptor beta chains from one sample, sequenced in a study of CXCR3-negative and CXCR3-positive naive CD8 T cells. Broader study findings: TRB CDR3s were more hydrophobic in CXCR3-positive than in CXCR3-negative naive cells.

Their cognate antigens are unknown. Libraries were UMI-labeled 5' RACE TRB cDNA. TCRdb reprocessed the 5' RACE reads, with one entry per CDR3 protein and no DNA. The listing contains around 150,000 distinct CDR3 sequences. What was sequenced was naive CXCR3+ CD8+ T cells from blood. The subset is: CD45RO-CCR7+CD27+CD95- naive CD8+ T cells expressing CXCR3 (TNR3+). These TCRs come from a human donor in good health. Some clones in this sample may be carry-over from other donors' samples.

The gene calls are TRBV6-4 and TRBJ2-2. The CDR3 spans 14 residues. Germline V lookup: CDR1 MRHNA, CDR2 SNTAGT. CDR3 loop: CASSDSAGTGELFF.

The chain employs TRBV19 and TRBJ2-7. From germline, CDR1 is LNHDA and CDR2 SQIVND (reference sequence). This CDR3 contains 14 residues. The CDR3: CASSFGRFSYEQYF. The full variable domain, completed using reference TRBV19 and TRBJ2-7, is DGGITQSPKYLFRKEGQNVTLSCEQNLNHDAMYWYRQDPGQGLRLIYYSQIVNDFQKGDIAEGYSVSREKKESFPLTVTSAQKNPTAFYLCASSFGRFSYEQYFGPGTRLTVT.

The rearrangement links TRBV5-1 to TRBJ1-1; the D call of TRBD1 rests on TCRdb alone, since no DNA is present to check it. The CDR3 contains 13 residues. Germline values: CDR1 SGHRS, CDR2 YFSETQ. CDR3: CASSFDRVTEAFF.

V is TRBV7-7 and J is TRBJ2-1; there is no DNA to check the TCRdb D call of TRBD2. This CDR3 spans 19 amino acids. Per the germline V gene, CDR1 is SSHAT and CDR2 is FNYEAQ (reference sequence). CDR3 residues: CASSPEPPLASGLYNEQFF. The variable domain in full, completed from reference TRBV7-7 and TRBJ2-1, reads GAGVSQSPRYKVTKRGQDVTLRCDPISSHATLYWYQQALGQGPEFLTYFNYEAQPDKSGLPSDRFSAERPEGSISTLTIQRTEQRDSAMYRCASSPEPPLASGLYNEQFFGPGTRLTVL.

This chain links TRBV29-1 with TRBJ2-7; TCRdb's D gene call, TRBD2, goes unchecked for lack of DNA. The CDR3 totals 13 residues. CDR1 is SQVTM and CDR2 is ANQGSEA in the germline V gene. CDR3 loop: CSVRPRGGHEQYF.

The chain links TRBV5-5 to TRBJ1-5. Germline CDR1 is SGHKS and CDR2 is YYEKEE (reference sequence). The CDR3 totals 14 residues. CDR3 loop: CASSLGNSNQPQHF. The whole variable domain, remainder taken from reference TRBV5-5 and TRBJ1-5, is DAGVTQSPTHLIKTRGQQVTLRCSPISGHKSVSWYQQVLGQGPQFIFQYYEKEERGRGNFPDRFSARQFPNYSSELNVNALLLGDSALYLCASSLGNSNQPQHFGDGTRLSIL.

The chain carries TRBV20-1 and TRBJ2-3; TCRdb lists TRBD1, though no DNA is available to test this call. The length of the CDR3 is 13 residues. Germline values: CDR1 DFQATT, CDR2 SNEGSKA (reference sequence). The CDR3 region is CSAPGTTSDTQYF.

The J gene is TRBJ2-5, the V gene TRBV7-2; the D gene TCRdb calls, TRBD2, cannot be checked with no DNA. The length of the CDR3 is 21 residues. Per germline, CDR1 SGHTA and CDR2 FQGNSA. The CDR3 is CASSLTAGTSGVIALQETQYF.

The chain combines TRBV27 with TRBJ2-1; TCRdb's D call of TRBD2 is untestable without DNA. This CDR3 region has 14 residues. Germline values: CDR1 MNHEY, CDR2 SMNVEV (reference sequence). CDR3 protein: CASSYGGPFNEQFF.

The chain recombines TRBV12-3 or TRBV12-4 with TRBJ1-2; the TRBD1 assignment by TCRdb is unverifiable without DNA. The CDR3 spans 13 residues. CDR3 protein: CASSSDRGGGYTF.

The chain combines TRBV29-1 with TRBJ2-7; TCRdb reports TRBD1, a call that lacks DNA to check it against. This CDR3 has 13 amino acids. From germline, CDR1 is SQVTM and CDR2 ANQGSEA. The CDR3 reads CSVESRVGYEQYF.

The CDR3 sequence: CASSLDEAKNIQYF. This chain links TRBV6-5 with TRBJ2-4. Germline CDR1 is MNHEY and CDR2 is SVGAGI. The CDR3 has 14 amino acids.

The gene calls are TRBV18 and TRBJ1-4; TCRdb indicates TRBD1, and absent DNA this call remains unverified. This CDR3 is built from 15 residues. Germline V lookup: CDR1 KGHSH, CDR2 LQKENI. The CDR3 is CASSPEGTPNEKLFF.

The chain combines TRBV5-1 with TRBJ2-1. The CDR3 extends over 15 amino acids. Per germline, CDR1 SGHRS and CDR2 YFSETQ. CDR3 residues: CASSFEESVYNEQFF.

V is TRBV7-9 and J is TRBJ2-1; the D gene TCRdb calls, TRBD1, cannot be checked with no DNA. The CDR3 has 14 residues. Looked up from germline, CDR1 is SEHNR and CDR2 is FQNEAQ (reference sequence). CDR3 sequence: CASSSTGAYNEQFF.

This rearrangement joins TRBV13 to TRBJ1-1; absent DNA, TCRdb's TRBD1 call cannot be checked. The CDR3 spans 12 residues. Germline V CDR1 and CDR2: PRHDT, FYEKMQ (reference sequence). The CDR3 here is CASSLDRGEAFF. Together with reference TRBV13 and TRBJ1-1, the CDR3 gives the full variable domain: AAGVIQSPRHLIKEKRETATLKCYPIPRHDTVYWYQQGPGQDPQFLISFYEKMQSDKGSIPDRFSAQQFSDYHSELNMSSLELGDSALYFCASSLDRGEAFFGQGTRLTVV.

CDR3 sequence reads: CASSLLGRASYEQYF. This chain joins TRBV12-3 or TRBV12-4 and TRBJ2-7; TCRdb proposes TRBD1, but this gene call is untestable without DNA. The CDR3 loop spans 15 amino acids.

The chain couples TRBV7-9 to TRBJ1-2; TCRdb picks TRBD1, but there is no DNA to check that call. The CDR3 contains 14 residues. Per germline, CDR1 SEHNR and CDR2 FQNEAQ (reference sequence). CDR3 residues: CASSFGQGVFGYTF.

This chain links TRBV28 with TRBJ2-7; TCRdb outputs TRBD1, but without DNA this stays unchecked. Germline V gene data show CDR1 as MDHEN and CDR2 as SYDVKM. The CDR3 is 15 amino acids. This CDR3 reads CASNQVEGGSYEQYF. Full variable domain (missing parts from reference TRBV28 and TRBJ2-7): DVKVTQSSRYLVKRTGEKVFLECVQDMDHENMFWYRQDPGLGLRLIYFSYDVKMKEKGDIPEGYSVSREKKERFSLILESASTNQTSMYLCASNQVEGGSYEQYFGPGTRLTVT.

The chain recombines TRBV7-7 with TRBJ2-5. The germline V gene has CDR1 SSHAT and CDR2 FNYEAQ (reference sequence). The CDR3 has 14 residues. The CDR3 spells CASSSEESQETQYF.

This rearrangement joins TRBV7-6 to TRBJ2-5; the TCRdb call, TRBD1, lacks DNA for checking. The CDR3 totals 14 residues. Looked up from germline, CDR1 is SGHVS and CDR2 is FNYEAQ. The CDR3 reads CASTTGGWQETQYF.